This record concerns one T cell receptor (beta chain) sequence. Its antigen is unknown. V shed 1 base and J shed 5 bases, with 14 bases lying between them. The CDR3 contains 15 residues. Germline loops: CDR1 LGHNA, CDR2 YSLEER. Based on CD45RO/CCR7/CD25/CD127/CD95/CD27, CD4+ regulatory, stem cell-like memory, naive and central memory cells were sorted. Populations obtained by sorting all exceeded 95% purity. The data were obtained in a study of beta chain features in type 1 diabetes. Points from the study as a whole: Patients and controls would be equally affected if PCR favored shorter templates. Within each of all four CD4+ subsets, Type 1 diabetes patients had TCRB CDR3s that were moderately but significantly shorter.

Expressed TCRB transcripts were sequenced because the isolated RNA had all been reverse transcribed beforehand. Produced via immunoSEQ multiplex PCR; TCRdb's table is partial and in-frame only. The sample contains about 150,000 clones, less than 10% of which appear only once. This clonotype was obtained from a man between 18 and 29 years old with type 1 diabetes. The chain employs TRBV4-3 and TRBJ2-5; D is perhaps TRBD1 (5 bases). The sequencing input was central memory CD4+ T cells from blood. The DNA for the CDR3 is TGCGCCAGCAGCCAAGGTGGCTCAAAGGGGGAGACCCAGTACTTC. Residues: CASSQGGSKGETQYF.